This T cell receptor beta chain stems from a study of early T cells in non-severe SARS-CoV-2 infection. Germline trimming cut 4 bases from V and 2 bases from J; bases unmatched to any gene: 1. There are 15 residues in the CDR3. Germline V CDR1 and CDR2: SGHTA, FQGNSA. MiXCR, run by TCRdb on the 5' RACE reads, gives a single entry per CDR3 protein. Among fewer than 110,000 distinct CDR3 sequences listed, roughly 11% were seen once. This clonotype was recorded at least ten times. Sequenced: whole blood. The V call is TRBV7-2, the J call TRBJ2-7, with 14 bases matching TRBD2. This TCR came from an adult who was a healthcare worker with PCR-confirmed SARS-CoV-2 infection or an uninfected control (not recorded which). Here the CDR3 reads CASSWGLAGAYEQYF. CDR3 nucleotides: TGTGCCAGCAGCTGGGGACTAGCGGGAGCCTACGAGCAGTACTTC. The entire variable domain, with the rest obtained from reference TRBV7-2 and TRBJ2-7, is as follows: GAGVSQSPSNKVTEKGKDVELRCDPISGHTALYWYRQSLGQGLEFLIYFQGNSAPDKSGLPSDRFSAERTGGSVSTLTIQRTQQEDSAVYLCASSWGLAGAYEQYFGPGTRLTVT.